These 4 T cell receptor beta chains were all obtained from the same sample, sequenced in a study of blood T cells in healthy people across ages. Primed by a sample-barcoded 5' primer and a J-beta primer mix, a second PCR proceeded for about 6 to 11 cycles. TCRdb reprocessed the 5' RACE reads with MiXCR, giving one entry per CDR3 protein. The table lists some 750,000 distinct CDR3 sequences, about a fifth of them singletons, with around 22% in the top ten. The sample was blood. These TCRs come from an older man in good health.

This clonotype has ten or more counts. This sequence joins TRBV12-3 or TRBV12-4 and TRBJ1-2, with 8 bases matching TRBD1. Unmatched junction bases numbered 4, after V lost 6 bases and J lost 4 bases. The CDR3 runs 13 residues. DNA for the CDR3: TGTGCCAGCAGAAATACAGGGGGCTATGGCTACACCTTC. Encoded protein: CASRNTGGYGYTF.

The chain has TRBV5-1 and TRBJ1-2; TRBD1 is a possible D gene (6 bases). The CDR3 contains 15 residues. The V gene lost 1 base and the J gene lost 2 bases, with 12 bases spanning the gap. CDR1 and CDR2 from the germline V gene are SGHRS and YFSETQ. CDR3 coding DNA: TGCGCCAGCAGCTTGTCGTCAGGGGCCAACTATGGCTACACCTTC. Translation gives CASSLSSGANYGYTF.

This clonotype was counted at least ten times. The V call is TRBV10-3, the J call TRBJ1-1; TRBD1 matches 10 bases. The V gene's germline CDR1 is ENHRY and CDR2 SYGVKD. V trimming: 8 bases; J trimming: 6 bases; junction bases outside the gene matches: 9. The CDR3 loop spans 14 amino acids. This chain's CDR3 is CAIGRDRGNAEAFF. The CDR3 DNA sequence: TGTGCCATCGGTAGGGACAGGGGTAATGCTGAAGCTTTCTTT.

This clonotype was picked up many times. The V gene is TRBV12-3 or TRBV12-4, the J gene TRBJ2-1, with 12 positions matching TRBD2. V gave up 3 bases and J gave up 5 bases; unmatched junction bases: 5. CDR3 size: 16 residues. This CDR3 is CASSFPSGRGDNEQFF. CDR3 nucleotide sequence: TGTGCCAGCAGTTTCCCTAGCGGGAGGGGGGACAATGAGCAGTTCTTC.